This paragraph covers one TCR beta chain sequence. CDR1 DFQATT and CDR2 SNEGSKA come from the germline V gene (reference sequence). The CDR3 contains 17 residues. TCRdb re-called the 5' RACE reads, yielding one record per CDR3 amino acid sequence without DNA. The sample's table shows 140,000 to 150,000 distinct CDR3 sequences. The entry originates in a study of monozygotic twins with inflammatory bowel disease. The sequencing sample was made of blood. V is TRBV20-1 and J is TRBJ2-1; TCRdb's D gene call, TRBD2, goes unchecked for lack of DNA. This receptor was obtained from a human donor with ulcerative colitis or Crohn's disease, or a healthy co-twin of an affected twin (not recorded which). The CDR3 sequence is CSASSEPGLVGYNEQFF.